The 26 T cell receptor beta chains below were found in one sample sequenced in a study of human thymus T cells. The data were produced by immunoSEQ multiplex PCR, yet TCRdb's version contains in-frame clones alone and is incomplete. In the table there are approximately 40,000 clones, approximately 95% of which are singletons. Source material: blood. The receptor source for this set is a boy under two years old with a congenital heart defect but otherwise immunologically healthy.

The CDR3 region is CASILAGSYNEQFF. The CDR3 DNA reads as TGTGCCAGCATCCTAGCAGGCTCCTACAATGAGCAGTTCTTC. V and J are TRBV28 and TRBJ2-1; possibly TRBD2 for D (5 bases). The CDR3 is 14 amino acids. The germline gives CDR1 MDHEN, CDR2 SYDVKM. Deletions cut 7 bases from V and 0 bases from J, with 10 bases between.

CDR3 nucleotide sequence: TGTGCCAGCAGCGATCGGACAGGGCCTGGCTACACCTTC. Protein sequence: CASSDRTGPGYTF. V gene TRBV13 combines with J gene TRBJ1-2; 8 bases align to TRBD1. The CDR3 has 13 residues. Germline V gene sequence: CDR1 PRHDT, CDR2 FYEKMQ (reference sequence). V was clipped by 5 bases and J by 7 bases; unmatched bases: 6.

The V gene is TRBV27, the J gene TRBJ2-3, with 9 bases that match TRBD2. Germline V gene lookup returns CDR1 MNHEY and CDR2 SMNVEV (reference sequence). The trim removed 4 bases at V and 3 bases at J, leaving 11 bases unmatched. The CDR3 runs to 17 residues. The CDR3 nucleotides read TGTGCCAGCAGTTCCAAGCGGGGGGCATACCTTACAGATACGCAGTATTTT. It is translated as CASSSKRGAYLTDTQYF.

CDR3 coding DNA: TGTGCCAGCAGCTGGAGTGGTTCTGGAAACACCATATATTTT. The encoded protein is CASSWSGSGNTIYF. V gene TRBV11-1 combines with J gene TRBJ1-3; no reliable D call. The CDR3 spans 14 residues. V dropped 4 bases and J dropped 1 base, with 8 bases sitting between them. Germline CDR1 and CDR2: SGHAT and FQDESV (reference sequence).

The gene calls are TRBV28 and TRBJ1-2; D gene uncertain. V was trimmed by 5 bases and J by 7 bases, leaving 14 bases between them. Per the germline V gene, CDR1 is MDHEN and CDR2 is SYDVKM. The CDR3 has 13 amino acids. The CDR3, as DNA: TGTGCCAGCAGTCCCCCAATGTGGGGTGGCTACACCTTC. Translated, it gives CASSPPMWGGYTF.

The genes are TRBV4-1 and TRBJ2-3; 9 nucleotides line up with TRBD2. The V and J ends lost 0 bases and 13 bases, in that order; junction bases with no gene match: 17. The germline CDR1 and CDR2 sequences are MGHRA and YSYEKL. This CDR3 region has 17 residues. The CDR3 bases are TGCGCCAGCAGCCAAGAGGTTCGGCGGGGGGGGCAGGTTTGGAAGTATTTT. Translated, it gives CASSQEVRRGGQVWKYF.

The chain recombines TRBV2 with TRBJ2-7, with 11 bases matching TRBD2. The CDR3 extends over 14 amino acids. Per the germline V gene, CDR1 is SNHLY and CDR2 is FYNNEI. Losses at the gene ends were 8 bases for V and 2 bases for J; bases not matched to a gene: 5. CDR3 residues: CASSLAGGPYEQYF. The DNA of the CDR3 is TGTGCCAGCTCCTTAGCGGGGGGGCCCTACGAGCAGTACTTC.

Comments on this clone: This same CDR3 is encoded by further DNA sequences in the sample. The rearrangement links TRBV2 to TRBJ2-5; D unclear. Germline V gives CDR1 SNHLY, CDR2 FYNNEI. Trimming pared 4 bases from V and 5 bases from J, leaving 2 bases between. The CDR3 is made up of 10 amino acids. The CDR3 spells CASSVETQYF. In DNA form, the CDR3 reads TGTGCCAGCAGTGTCGAGACCCAGTACTTC.

The chain uses TRBV9 and TRBJ2-5; D possibly corresponds to TRBD1 (6 bases). Germline V gene lookup returns CDR1 SGDLS and CDR2 YYNGEE. The CDR3 has 14 amino acids. The germline V and J ends were trimmed by 1 base and 2 bases, with 9 bases remaining between them. The CDR3 is CASSVYREQETQYF. In DNA form, the CDR3 reads TGTGCCAGCAGCGTATACAGGGAACAAGAGACCCAGTACTTC. Drawing the rest from reference TRBV9 and TRBJ2-5, the complete variable domain is DSGVTQTPKHLITATGQRVTLRCSPRSGDLSVYWYQQSLDQGLQFLIQYYNGEERAKGNILERFSAQQFPDLHSELNLSSLELGDSALYFCASSVYREQETQYFGPGTRLLVL.

V gene TRBV7-9 combines with J gene TRBJ1-2, with 10 nucleotides matching TRBD1. The germline CDR1 and CDR2 sequences are SEHNR and FQNEAQ (reference sequence). V shed 4 bases and J 4 bases; nucleotides not matched to a gene: 0. This CDR3 contains 13 residues. As DNA, the CDR3 is TGTGCCAGCAGCTGGACAGGGGGCTATGGCTACACCTTC. It encodes CASSWTGGYGYTF.

The genes are TRBV5-1 and TRBJ2-5, with 7 bases lining up with TRBD1. Per germline, CDR1 SGHRS and CDR2 YFSETQ. The CDR3 spans 14 residues. With V trimmed by 4 bases and J by 1 base, 4 bases remained unmatched. The CDR3 reads CASSRGQLQETQYF. CDR3 nucleotides: TGCGCCAGCAGCAGGGGACAGCTCCAAGAGACCCAGTACTTC. The full variable domain, with the rest looked up from reference TRBV5-1 and TRBJ2-5, is KAGVTQTPRYLIKTRGQQVTLSCSPISGHRSVSWYQQTPGQGLQFLFEYFSETQRNKGNFPGRFSGRQFSNSRSEMNVSTLELGDSALYLCASSRGQLQETQYFGPGTRLLVL.

The V gene is TRBV6-5, the J gene TRBJ1-4; 10 bases map to TRBD1. Trimming removed 0 bases from V and 10 bases from J; junction bases left unmatched: 2. Germline values: CDR1 MNHEY, CDR2 SVGAGI. The CDR3 covers 14 residues. The CDR3 reads CASSYSGTGVKLFF. As DNA, the CDR3 is TGTGCCAGCAGTTACTCCGGGACAGGGGTAAAACTGTTTTTT.

The chain employs TRBV5-6 and TRBJ1-1, with D hard to call. There are 14 residues in the CDR3. V was cut by 4 bases and J by 1 base, with 11 bases left in between. Germline lookup yields CDR1 SGHDT and CDR2 YYEEEE. The CDR3 DNA reads TGTGCCAGCAGCACACGCGGACGGAACACTGAAGCTTTCTTT. Its protein is CASSTRGRNTEAFF.

To note about this clone: The sample holds other DNA sequences that translate to the same CDR3. This chain joins TRBV4-3 and TRBJ2-7; D is perhaps TRBD2 (5 bases). Germline CDR1 and CDR2: LGHNA and YSLEER. V dropped 0 bases and J dropped 0 bases, with 6 bases sitting between them. The CDR3 totals 14 residues. The DNA of the CDR3 is TGCGCCAGCAGCCAAGATCGGGGCTCCTACGAGCAGTACTTC. Its translation is CASSQDRGSYEQYF.

The genes are TRBV6-5 and TRBJ2-5, with D possibly matching TRBD1 (5 bases). V was clipped by 2 bases and J by 2 bases, with 12 bases between them. Germline V gene lookup returns CDR1 MNHEY and CDR2 SVGAGI. CDR3 length equals 15 residues. The CDR3 sequence: CASSYRGLGQETQYF. The CDR3 coding sequence is TGTGCCAGCAGTTACAGGGGCTTGGGACAAGAGACCCAGTACTTC.

The chain employs TRBV5-6 and TRBJ1-1; TRBD1 agrees at 7 bases. The V gene's germline CDR1 is SGHDT and CDR2 YYEEEE. The ends lost 0 bases at V and 4 bases at J; junction bases unmatched: 9. The CDR3 sequence is 16 residues long. In DNA, the CDR3 is TGTGCCAGCAGCTTGGGACTGAGGGGGCGAATCACTGAAGCTTTCTTT. Translation gives CASSLGLRGRITEAFF.

The rearrangement links TRBV10-3 to TRBJ2-3, with 10 positions matching TRBD2. After removal of 2 bases from V and 1 base from J, the junction contained 0 bases not matched to a gene. CDR1 is ENHRY and CDR2 is SYGVKD in the germline V gene. This CDR3 comprises 15 residues. The CDR3 loop is CAISELAGGTDTQYF. Written as DNA, the CDR3 is TGTGCCATCAGTGAGCTAGCGGGGGGCACAGATACGCAGTATTTT.

This clone was picked up one time. The chain joins TRBV7-3 to TRBJ1-6; D is uncertain. Germline-derived CDR1 and CDR2 are SGHTA and FQGTGA. V lost 2 bases, J lost 0 bases, and 2 bases lay in between. This CDR3 has 14 residues. The CDR3, as DNA: TGTGCCAGCAGCTTACACTCCTATAATTCACCCCTCCACTTT. This translates into CASSLHSYNSPLHF. The whole variable domain, filled in from reference TRBV7-3 and TRBJ1-6, reads GAGVSQTPSNKVTEKGKYVELRCDPISGHTALYWYRQSLGQGPEFLIYFQGTGAADDSGLPNDRFFAVRPEGSVSTLKIQRTERGDSAVYLCASSLHSYNSPLHFGNGTRLTVT.

The chain couples TRBV11-3 to TRBJ2-7; D call uncertain. Germline CDR1 and CDR2: SGHNT and YENEEA. V shed 1 base and J shed 0 bases, with 7 bases lying between them. There are 14 residues in the CDR3. The CDR3 DNA sequence: TGTGCCAGCAGCTTAGTAGATTTCTCCTACGAGCAGTACTTC. It translates to CASSLVDFSYEQYF.

The chain joins TRBV7-7 to TRBJ2-3; D is possibly TRBD2 (6 bases). The CDR3 consists of 14 residues. Trimming took off 6 bases at V and 4 bases at J, with 14 bases between the two ends. Germline V CDR1 and CDR2: SSHAT, FNYEAQ (reference sequence). CDR3 DNA sequence: TGTGCCAGCAGTCCGACTGGGGAGGCAGATACGCAGTATTTT. Encoded protein: CASSPTGEADTQYF.

J is TRBJ2-7 and V is TRBV10-3; tentatively, D is TRBD2 (5 bases). The length of the CDR3 is 14 residues. Germline CDR1 and CDR2: ENHRY and SYGVKD. The V end was cut by 11 bases, the J end by 1 base, with 18 bases between. The chain's CDR3 is CAVGRARGSYEQYF. CDR3 DNA: TGTGCCGTCGGCCGGGCCCGGGGTTCCTACGAGCAGTACTTC.

This clone is a singleton in its sample. This chain joins TRBV19 and TRBJ2-5, with TRBD2 matching 14 bases. The CDR3 extends over 15 amino acids. Germline trimming cut 4 bases from V and 4 bases from J; bases unmatched to any gene: 2. CDR1 and CDR2 from the germline V gene are LNHDA and SQIVND (reference sequence). CDR3 sequence: CASSNGLAGGETQYF. In DNA form, the CDR3 reads TGTGCCAGTAGTAACGGACTAGCGGGGGGAGAGACCCAGTACTTC.

This chain connects TRBV6-1 to TRBJ2-3; 8 positions agree with TRBD1. The CDR3 has 15 amino acids. Germline CDR1 reads MNHNS; CDR2 reads SASEGT. V shed 4 bases and J 2 bases; nucleotides not matched to a gene: 5. As DNA, the CDR3 is TGTGCCAGCAGTGTGAGGACAGGGCACACAGATACGCAGTATTTT. Its translation is CASSVRTGHTDTQYF.

For the CDR3, the DNA is TGTGCCAGCAGCCAGGATCCCTACGAGCAGTACTTC. It is translated as CASSQDPYEQYF. This chain uses TRBV14 with TRBJ2-7, with unresolved D. The CDR3 covers 12 residues. Deletions cut 3 bases from V and 2 bases from J, with 5 bases between. Germline V CDR1 and CDR2: SGHDN, FVKESK.

The rearrangement joins TRBV7-9 to TRBJ1-2; D is uncertain. This CDR3 region has 13 residues. V dropped 1 base and J dropped 1 base, with 4 bases sitting between them. Per germline, CDR1 SEHNR and CDR2 FQNEAQ (reference sequence). The DNA of the CDR3 is TGTGCCAGCAGCTTAGGGGGTAACTATGGCTACACCTTC. Residues: CASSLGGNYGYTF.

The chain couples TRBV9 to TRBJ2-7; 10 positions match TRBD1. This CDR3 contains 13 residues. Germline trimming cut 0 bases from V and 6 bases from J; bases unmatched to any gene: 0. CDR1 is SGDLS and CDR2 is YYNGEE in the germline V gene. CDR3 sequence reads: CASSVGTGGEQYF. The CDR3 DNA reads TGTGCCAGCAGCGTAGGGACAGGGGGCGAGCAGTACTTC.